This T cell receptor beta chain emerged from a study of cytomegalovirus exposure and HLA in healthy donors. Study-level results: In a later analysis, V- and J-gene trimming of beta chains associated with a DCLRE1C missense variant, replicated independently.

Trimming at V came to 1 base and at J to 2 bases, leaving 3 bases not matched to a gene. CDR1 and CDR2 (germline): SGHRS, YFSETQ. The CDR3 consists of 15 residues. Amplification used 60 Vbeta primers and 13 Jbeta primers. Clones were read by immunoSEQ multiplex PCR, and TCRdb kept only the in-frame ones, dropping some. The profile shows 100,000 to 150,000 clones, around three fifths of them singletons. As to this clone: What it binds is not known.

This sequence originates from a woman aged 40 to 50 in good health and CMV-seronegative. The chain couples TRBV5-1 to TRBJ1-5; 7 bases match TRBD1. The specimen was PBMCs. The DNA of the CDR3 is TGCGCCAGCAGCTTGAATACAGGGGGCAATCAGCCCCAGCATTTT. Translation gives CASSLNTGGNQPQHF.